A single sample is the source of the 10 T cell receptor beta chains below, sequenced in a study of T-cell memory formation after mild COVID-19. TCRdb called the 5' RACE reads again in MiXCR, with one record for every CDR3 protein. Found here are under 350,000 distinct CDR3 sequences, about a sixth of them singletons; the top ten hold about 23%. The specimen was PBMCs or a T cell subset sorted from them (not recorded which). All receptors come from a man in his late teens or twenties who had mild COVID-19 (a few samples of this study predate the infection). Cell type and time point are not known.

This clonotype appeared a few times. The chain recombines TRBV7-2 with TRBJ2-1, with D perhaps TRBD2 (6 bases). V lost 4 bases to trimming and J lost 9 bases, with 16 bases between them. The V gene's germline CDR1 is SGHTA and CDR2 FQGNSA. CDR3 length: 14 residues. DNA of the CDR3: TGTGCCAGCAGCTCCTACGGGGGTGGAGGTGAGCAGTTCTTC. Translation gives CASSSYGGGGEQFF.

The chain employs TRBV7-9 and TRBJ2-2, with D unclear. V shed 4 bases and J shed 1 base, with 10 bases lying between them. The CDR3 consists of 15 residues. Germline assignment: CDR1 SEHNR and CDR2 FQNEAQ (reference sequence). The CDR3 spells CASSWAFKNTGELFF. The CDR3, as DNA: TGTGCCAGCAGCTGGGCATTCAAGAACACCGGGGAGCTGTTTTTT.

This chain connects TRBV6-5 to TRBJ1-5; 7 bases map to TRBD1. Germline assignment: CDR1 MNHEY and CDR2 SVGAGI. This CDR3 is 14 amino acids long. The V segment lost 6 bases and the J segment 1 base; nucleotides outside the gene matches: 3. The DNA for the CDR3 is TGTGCCAGCAGCCGGGGACAGAGCAATCAGCCCCAGCATTTT. Translating gives CASSRGQSNQPQHF.

This clonotype was observed a handful of times. The chain has TRBV4-1 and TRBJ2-7; TRBD1 matches at 11 bases. Trimming removed 3 bases from V and 4 bases from J; junction bases left unmatched: 5. Germline CDR1 and CDR2: MGHRA and YSYEKL. The CDR3 extends over 15 amino acids. The CDR3: CASSHDRDRGYEQYF. Here the CDR3 DNA reads TGCGCCAGCAGCCACGACCGGGACAGGGGGTACGAGCAGTACTTC.

This clonotype was observed a handful of times. The chain recombines TRBV7-7 with TRBJ2-1; 7 nucleotides agree with TRBD2. The CDR3 spans 14 residues. The ends lost 5 bases at V and 4 bases at J; junction bases unmatched: 5. Per the germline V gene, CDR1 is SSHAT and CDR2 is FNYEAQ (reference sequence). In nucleotides, the CDR3 is TGTGCCAGCAGCCCCGGGGGGTGGTACAATGAGCAGTTCTTC. Protein sequence: CASSPGGWYNEQFF.

This clonotype was seen a few times. This sequence joins TRBV2 and TRBJ2-1; 12 bases align to TRBD2. This CDR3 region has 15 residues. Germline V gene lookup returns CDR1 SNHLY and CDR2 FYNNEI. Trimming at V came to 6 bases and at J to 5 bases, leaving 5 bases not matched to a gene. CDR3 in DNA: TGTGCCAGCAGGGCTAGCGGGGGGGGACACAATGAGCAGTTCTTC. Protein sequence: CASRASGGGHNEQFF. Complete variable domain (other parts from reference TRBV2 and TRBJ2-1): EPEVTQTPSHQVTQMGQEVILRCVPISNHLYFYWYRQILGQKVEFLVSFYNNEISEKSEIFDDQFSVERPDGSNFTLKIRSTKLEDSAMYFCASRASGGGHNEQFFGPGTRLTVL.

This clonotype turned up a few times. Written as DNA, the CDR3 is TGCGCCAGCAGCTTGTCGCTGAGGACTAGCAATGAAGATACGCAGTATTTT. Translation: CASSLSLRTSNEDTQYF. This chain joins TRBV5-1 and TRBJ2-3; 8 bases are shared with TRBD2. The CDR3 loop spans 17 amino acids. Germline-derived CDR1 and CDR2 are SGHRS and YFSETQ. The V gene end was trimmed by 1 base and the J gene end by 5 bases; junction bases not matched to a gene: 12.

V gene TRBV7-3 combines with J gene TRBJ2-5, with D unresolved. The CDR3 covers 15 residues. Per the germline V gene, CDR1 is SGHTA and CDR2 is FQGTGA. V gave up 2 bases and J gave up 5 bases, with 15 bases separating them. Here the CDR3 reads CASSLGGYQGETQYF. DNA for the CDR3: TGTGCCAGCAGCTTAGGTGGCTACCAAGGGGAGACCCAGTACTTC.

The rearrangement joins TRBV15 to TRBJ2-5; TRBD2 agrees at 11 bases. Per the germline V gene, CDR1 is LNHNV and CDR2 is YYDKDF (reference sequence). Trimming cost V 1 base and J 5 bases; bases outside gene matches: 9. CDR3 length: 17 residues. The CDR3, as DNA: TGTGCCACCAGCAGAGTCTTCGTAGCGGGGGGGCTGGAGACCCAGTACTTC. It codes for CATSRVFVAGGLETQYF. Full variable domain (rest looked up from reference TRBV15 and TRBJ2-5): DAMVIQNPRYQVTQFGKPVTLSCSQTLNHNVMYWYQQKSSQAPKLLFHYYDKDFNNEADTPDNFQSRRPNTSFCFLDIRSPGLGDTAMYLCATSRVFVAGGLETQYFGPGTRLLVL.

The chain recombines TRBV20-1 with TRBJ2-2; 9 positions match TRBD2. The CDR3 has 16 amino acids. Germline V gene data show CDR1 as DFQATT and CDR2 as SNEGSKA (reference sequence). V trimming: 6 bases; J trimming: 2 bases; junction bases outside the gene matches: 10. The CDR3 sequence: CSASLSGGYNTGELFF. CDR3 nucleotide sequence: TGCAGTGCATCCCTTAGCGGGGGTTATAACACCGGGGAGCTGTTTTTT.